What follows describes a single T cell receptor (beta chain). The table came from immunoSEQ multiplex PCR; TCRdb's copy has only in-frame clones and leaves some out. The profile shows 200,000 to 250,000 clones, 90% of them singletons. The sample is drawn from a study of blood T cell repertoires in COVID-19. Across the study: Researchers got acute and convalescent COVID-19 samples from the United States, Italy and Spain.

This CDR3 contains 13 residues. V was clipped by 5 bases and J by 10 bases; unmatched bases: 5. Germline V lookup: CDR1 SGHTA, CDR2 FQGNSA. This clonotype originated in a man aged 25-45 years who had been exposed to COVID-19. Sample: PBMCs or T cells enriched from blood (not recorded which). The chain joins TRBV7-2 to TRBJ1-6, with 7 bases fitting TRBD1. DNA of the CDR3: TGTGCCAGCAGCGCAACAGGGGTGTCACCCCTCCACTTT. Its protein product is CASSATGVSPLHF. Drawing the rest from reference TRBV7-2 and TRBJ1-6, the complete variable domain is GAGVSQSPSNKVTEKGKDVELRCDPISGHTALYWYRQSLGQGLEFLIYFQGNSAPDKSGLPSDRFSAERTGGSVSTLTIQRTQQEDSAVYLCASSATGVSPLHFGNGTRLTVT.